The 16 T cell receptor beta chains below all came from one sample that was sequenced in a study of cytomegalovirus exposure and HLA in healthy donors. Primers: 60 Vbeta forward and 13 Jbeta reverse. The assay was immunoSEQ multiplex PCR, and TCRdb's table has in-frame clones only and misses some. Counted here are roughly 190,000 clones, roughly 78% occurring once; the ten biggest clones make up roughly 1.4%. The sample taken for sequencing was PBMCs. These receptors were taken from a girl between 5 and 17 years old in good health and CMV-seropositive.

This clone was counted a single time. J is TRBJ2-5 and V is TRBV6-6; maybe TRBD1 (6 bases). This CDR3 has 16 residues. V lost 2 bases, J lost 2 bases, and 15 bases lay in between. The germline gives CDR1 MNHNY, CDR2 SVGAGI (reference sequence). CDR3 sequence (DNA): TGTGCCAGCAGTTACCCTACCGGGACAAGACAAGAGACCCAGTACTTC. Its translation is CASSYPTGTRQETQYF.

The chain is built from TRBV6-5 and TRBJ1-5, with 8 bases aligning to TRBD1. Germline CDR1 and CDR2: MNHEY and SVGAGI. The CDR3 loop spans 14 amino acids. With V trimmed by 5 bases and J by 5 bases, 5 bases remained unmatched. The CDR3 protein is CASSGQGGHQPQHF. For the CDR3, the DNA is TGTGCCAGCAGTGGACAGGGCGGTCATCAGCCCCAGCATTTT.

In DNA form, the CDR3 reads TGTGCCAGCAGCCCCCTGGGCAGCTTATTCCGCAATGAGCAGTTCTTC. Residues: CASSPLGSLFRNEQFF. This chain uses TRBV14 with TRBJ2-1; no clear D gene. Germline CDR1 and CDR2: SGHDN and FVKESK. V gave up 4 bases and J gave up 6 bases, with 19 bases separating them. This CDR3 is built from 16 residues.

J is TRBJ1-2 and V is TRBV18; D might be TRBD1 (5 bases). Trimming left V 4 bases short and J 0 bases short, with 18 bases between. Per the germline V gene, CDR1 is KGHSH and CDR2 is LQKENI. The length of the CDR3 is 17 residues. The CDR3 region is CASSQTVPGQTNYGYTF. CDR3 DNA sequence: TGTGCCAGCTCACAGACGGTCCCAGGACAAACTAACTATGGCTACACCTTC.

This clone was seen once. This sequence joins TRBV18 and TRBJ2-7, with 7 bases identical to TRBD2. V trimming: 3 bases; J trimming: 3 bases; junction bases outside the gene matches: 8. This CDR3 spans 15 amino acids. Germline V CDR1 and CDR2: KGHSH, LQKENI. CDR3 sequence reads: CASSPGAGPGYEQYF. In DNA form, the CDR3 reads TGTGCCAGCTCACCGGGAGCGGGGCCGGGCTACGAGCAGTACTTC.

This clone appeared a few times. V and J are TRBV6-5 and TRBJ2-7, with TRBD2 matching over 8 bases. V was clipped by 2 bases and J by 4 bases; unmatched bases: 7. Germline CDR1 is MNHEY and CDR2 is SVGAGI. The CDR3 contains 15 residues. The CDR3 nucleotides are TGTGCCAGCAGTTACGGGCTAGCGGGTCTATACGAGCAGTACTTC. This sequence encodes CASSYGLAGLYEQYF.

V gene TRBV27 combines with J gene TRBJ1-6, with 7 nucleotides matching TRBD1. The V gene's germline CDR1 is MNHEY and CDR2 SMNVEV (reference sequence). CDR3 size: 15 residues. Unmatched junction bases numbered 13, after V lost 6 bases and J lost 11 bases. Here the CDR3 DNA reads TGTGCCAGCAGCACACCAGGGGGAAGGATGACACCCCTCCACTTT. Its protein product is CASSTPGGRMTPLHF.

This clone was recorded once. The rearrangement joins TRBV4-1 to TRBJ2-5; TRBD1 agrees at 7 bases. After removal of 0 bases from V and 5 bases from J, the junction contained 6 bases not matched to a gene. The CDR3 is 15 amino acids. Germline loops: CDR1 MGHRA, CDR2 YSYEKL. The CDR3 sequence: CASSQDPGQRETQYF. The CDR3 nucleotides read TGCGCCAGCAGCCAAGATCCGGGACAGAGGGAGACCCAGTACTTC.

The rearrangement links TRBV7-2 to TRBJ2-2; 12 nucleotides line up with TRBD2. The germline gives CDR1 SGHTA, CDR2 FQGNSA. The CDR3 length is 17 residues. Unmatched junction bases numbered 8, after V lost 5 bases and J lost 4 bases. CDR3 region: CASSAGLAGRITGELFF. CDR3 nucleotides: TGTGCCAGCAGCGCAGGACTAGCGGGGAGAATCACCGGGGAGCTGTTTTTT.

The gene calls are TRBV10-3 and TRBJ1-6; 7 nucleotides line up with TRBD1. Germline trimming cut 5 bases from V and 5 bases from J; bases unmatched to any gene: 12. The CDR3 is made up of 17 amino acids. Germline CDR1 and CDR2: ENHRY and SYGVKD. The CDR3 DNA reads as TGTGCCATCAGTCTACAGGGGAAGGCCTCGGATAATTCACCCCTCCACTTT. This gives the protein CAISLQGKASDNSPLHF.

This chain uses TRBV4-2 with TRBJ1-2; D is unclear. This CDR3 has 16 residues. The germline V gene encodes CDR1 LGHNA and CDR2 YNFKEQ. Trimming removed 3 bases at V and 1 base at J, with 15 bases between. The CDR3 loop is CASSHPDRDFNYGYTF. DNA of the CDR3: TGTGCCAGCAGCCATCCCGACCGCGACTTTAACTATGGCTACACCTTC.

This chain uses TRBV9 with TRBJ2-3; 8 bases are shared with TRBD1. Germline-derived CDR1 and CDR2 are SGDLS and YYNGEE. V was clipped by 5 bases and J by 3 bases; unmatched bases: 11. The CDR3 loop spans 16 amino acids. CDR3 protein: CASSKDPGQGTDTQYF. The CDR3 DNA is TGTGCCAGCAGTAAAGACCCCGGACAGGGAACAGATACGCAGTATTTT.

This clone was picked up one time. CDR3 nucleotides: TGTGCCAGCAGTGAGCCGGGTGGGTCCTACAATGAGCAGTTCTTC. Amino acids: CASSEPGGSYNEQFF. V is TRBV6-1 and J is TRBJ2-1; D is unresolved. Trimming removed 3 bases at V and 1 base at J, with 10 bases between. The germline CDR1 and CDR2 sequences are MNHNS and SASEGT. This CDR3 is 15 amino acids long.

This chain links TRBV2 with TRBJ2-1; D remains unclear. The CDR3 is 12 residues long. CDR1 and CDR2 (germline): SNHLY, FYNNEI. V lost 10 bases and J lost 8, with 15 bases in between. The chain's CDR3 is CATRGPVDEQFF. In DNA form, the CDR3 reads TGTGCCACCCGAGGTCCCGTGGATGAGCAGTTCTTC.

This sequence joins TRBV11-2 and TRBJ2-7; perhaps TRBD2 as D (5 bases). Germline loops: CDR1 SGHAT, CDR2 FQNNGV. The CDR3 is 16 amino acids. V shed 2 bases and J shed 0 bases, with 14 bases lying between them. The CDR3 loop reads CASSLRDLRSSYEQYF. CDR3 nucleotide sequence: TGTGCCAGCAGCTTACGGGATTTACGAAGCTCCTACGAGCAGTACTTC.

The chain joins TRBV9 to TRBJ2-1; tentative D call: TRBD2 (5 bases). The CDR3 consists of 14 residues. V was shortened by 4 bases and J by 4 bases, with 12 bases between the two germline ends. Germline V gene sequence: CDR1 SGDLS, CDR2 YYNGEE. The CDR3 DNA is TGTGCCAGCAGCCCGGGATTACTGTACAATGAGCAGTTCTTC. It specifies CASSPGLLYNEQFF.